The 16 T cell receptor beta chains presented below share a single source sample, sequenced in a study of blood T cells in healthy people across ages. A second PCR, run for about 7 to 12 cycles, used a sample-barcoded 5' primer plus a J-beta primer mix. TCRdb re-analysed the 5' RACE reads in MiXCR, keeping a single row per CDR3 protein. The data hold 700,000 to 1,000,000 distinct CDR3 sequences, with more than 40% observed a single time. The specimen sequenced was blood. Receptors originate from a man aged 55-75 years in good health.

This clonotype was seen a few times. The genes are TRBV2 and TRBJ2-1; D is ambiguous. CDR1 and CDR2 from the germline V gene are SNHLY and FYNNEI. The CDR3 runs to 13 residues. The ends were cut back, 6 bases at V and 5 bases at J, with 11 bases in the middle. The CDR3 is CASRGLPDNEQFF. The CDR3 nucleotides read TGTGCCAGCAGGGGCCTCCCCGACAATGAGCAGTTCTTC.

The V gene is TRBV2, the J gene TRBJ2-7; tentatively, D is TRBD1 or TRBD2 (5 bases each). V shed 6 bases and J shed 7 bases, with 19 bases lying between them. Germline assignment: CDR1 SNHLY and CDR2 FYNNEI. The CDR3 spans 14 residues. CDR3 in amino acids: CASSDGRQLAEQYF. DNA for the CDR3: TGTGCCAGCAGCGATGGGAGACAGCTCGCGGAGCAGTACTTC.

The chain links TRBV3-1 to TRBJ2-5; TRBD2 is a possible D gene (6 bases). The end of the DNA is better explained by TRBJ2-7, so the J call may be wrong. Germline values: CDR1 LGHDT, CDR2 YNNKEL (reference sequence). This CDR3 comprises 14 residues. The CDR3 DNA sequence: TGTGCCAGCAGCCACTCACTTGGGGGGACCGAGCAGTACTTC. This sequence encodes CASSHSLGGTEQYF.

As DNA, the CDR3 is TGTGCCAGCAGCCCTAGCCCCGGACGGGCCCTACCTTCAGGAAAACTGTTTTTT. Translating gives CASSPSPGRALPSGKLFF. V is TRBV7-2 and J is TRBJ1-4; no clear D gene. The V gene's germline CDR1 is SGHTA and CDR2 FQGNSA. The CDR3 length is 18 residues. V was pared by 5 bases and J by 10 bases, with 29 bases between.

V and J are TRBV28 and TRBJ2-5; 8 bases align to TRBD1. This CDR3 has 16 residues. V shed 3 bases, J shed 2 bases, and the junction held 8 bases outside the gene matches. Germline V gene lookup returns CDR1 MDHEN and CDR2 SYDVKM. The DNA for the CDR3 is TGTGCCAGCAGTTTGACAGGGGCGTTGGGGCAAGAGACCCAGTACTTC. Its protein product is CASSLTGALGQETQYF.

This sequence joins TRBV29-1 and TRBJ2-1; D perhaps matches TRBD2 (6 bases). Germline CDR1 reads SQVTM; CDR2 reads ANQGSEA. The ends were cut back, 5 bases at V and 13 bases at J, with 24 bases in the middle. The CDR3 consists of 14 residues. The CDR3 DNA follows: TGCAGCGTTCCTAAGGTGGGAGGACAAGAGACCCAGTTCTTC. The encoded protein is CSVPKVGGQETQFF.

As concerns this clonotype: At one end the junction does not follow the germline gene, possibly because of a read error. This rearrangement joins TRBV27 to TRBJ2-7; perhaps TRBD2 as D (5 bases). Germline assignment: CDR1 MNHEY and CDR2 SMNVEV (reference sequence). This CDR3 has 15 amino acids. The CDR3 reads CVSRIGSDFPYEQYF. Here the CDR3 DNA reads TGTGTCAGCAGAATAGGGAGCGATTTTCCCTACGAGCAGTACTTC.

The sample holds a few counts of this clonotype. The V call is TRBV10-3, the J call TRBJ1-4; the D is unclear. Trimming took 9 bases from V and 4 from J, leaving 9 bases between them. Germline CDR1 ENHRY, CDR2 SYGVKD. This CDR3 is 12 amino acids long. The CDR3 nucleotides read TGTGCCATAGCCGATGTTAATGAAAAACTGTTTTTT. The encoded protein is CAIADVNEKLFF.

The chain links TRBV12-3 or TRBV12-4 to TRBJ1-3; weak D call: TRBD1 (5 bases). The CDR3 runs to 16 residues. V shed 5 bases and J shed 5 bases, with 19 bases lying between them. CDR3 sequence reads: CASSQTRGRTRNTIYF. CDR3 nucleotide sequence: TGTGCCAGCAGTCAAACACGGGGACGGACCCGAAACACCATATATTTT.

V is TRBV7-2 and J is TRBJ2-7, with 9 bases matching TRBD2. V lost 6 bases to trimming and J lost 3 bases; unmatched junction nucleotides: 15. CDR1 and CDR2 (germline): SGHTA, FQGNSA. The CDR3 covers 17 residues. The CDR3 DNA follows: TGTGCCAGCAGTTTCCCTACTAGCGGGCGGGACTTCTACGAGCAGTACTTC. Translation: CASSFPTSGRDFYEQYF.

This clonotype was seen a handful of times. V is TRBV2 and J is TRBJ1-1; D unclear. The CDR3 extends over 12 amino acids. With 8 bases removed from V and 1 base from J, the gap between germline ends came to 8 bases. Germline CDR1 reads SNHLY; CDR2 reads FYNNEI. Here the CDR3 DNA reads TGTGCCAGCGGGAGAAGGAACACTGAAGCTTTCTTT. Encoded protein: CASGRRNTEAFF.

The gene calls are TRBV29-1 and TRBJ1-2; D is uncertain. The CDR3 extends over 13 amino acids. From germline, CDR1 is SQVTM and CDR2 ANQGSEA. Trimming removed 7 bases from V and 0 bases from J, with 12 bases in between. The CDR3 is CSAAGGSNYGYTF. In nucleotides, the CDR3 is TGCAGCGCCGCAGGAGGTTCTAACTATGGCTACACCTTC.

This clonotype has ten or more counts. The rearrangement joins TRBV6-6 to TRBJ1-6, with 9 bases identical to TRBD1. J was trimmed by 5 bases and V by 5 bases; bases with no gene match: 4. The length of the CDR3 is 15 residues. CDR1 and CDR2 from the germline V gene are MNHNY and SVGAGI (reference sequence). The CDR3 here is CASSPDRGNNSPLHF. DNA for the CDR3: TGTGCCAGCAGTCCGGACAGGGGCAATAATTCACCCCTCCACTTT.

CDR3 in amino acids: CASSGGGGQNQPQHF. The CDR3 DNA reads as TGTGCCAGCAGTGGGGGAGGGGGCCAAAATCAGCCCCAGCATTTT. V usage is TRBV2 and J usage is TRBJ1-5; 7 bases match TRBD1. The ends lost 4 bases at V and 4 bases at J; junction bases unmatched: 7. CDR1 and CDR2 from the germline V gene are SNHLY and FYNNEI. This CDR3 is built from 15 residues.

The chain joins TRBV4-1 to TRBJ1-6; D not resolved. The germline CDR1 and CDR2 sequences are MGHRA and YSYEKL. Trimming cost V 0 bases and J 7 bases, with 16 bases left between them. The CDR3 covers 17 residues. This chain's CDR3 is CASSQDTGSTGNSPLHF. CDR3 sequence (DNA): TGCGCCAGCAGCCAAGATACGGGTTCTACGGGAAATTCACCCCTCCACTTT.

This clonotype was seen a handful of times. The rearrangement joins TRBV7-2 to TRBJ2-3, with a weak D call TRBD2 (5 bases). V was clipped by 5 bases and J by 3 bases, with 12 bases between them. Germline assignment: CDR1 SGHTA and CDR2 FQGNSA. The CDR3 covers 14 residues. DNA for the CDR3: TGTGCCAGCAGCGCCGAGGGCCAGACAGATACGCAGTATTTT. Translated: CASSAEGQTDTQYF.